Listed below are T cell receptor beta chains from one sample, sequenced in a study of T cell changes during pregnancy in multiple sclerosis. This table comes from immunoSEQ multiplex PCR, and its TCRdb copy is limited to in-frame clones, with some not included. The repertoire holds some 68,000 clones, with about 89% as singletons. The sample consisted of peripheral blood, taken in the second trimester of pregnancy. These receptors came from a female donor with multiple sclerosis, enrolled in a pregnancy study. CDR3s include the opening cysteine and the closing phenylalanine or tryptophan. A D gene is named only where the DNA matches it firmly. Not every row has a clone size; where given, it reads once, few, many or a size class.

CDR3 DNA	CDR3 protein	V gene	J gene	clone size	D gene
TGTGCCAGCAGCGAGACTAGCGGGAGATTAACAGATACGCAGTATTTT	CASSETSGRLTDTQYF	TRBV9	TRBJ2-3	-	TRBD2
TGTGCCAGCAGCGTAGATTCAGGGGATGGCTACACCTTC	CASSVDSGDGYTF	TRBV9	TRBJ1-2	-	-
TGTGCCAGCAGCGTGAGCTGGAACACTGAAGCTTTCTTT	CASSVSWNTEAFF	TRBV9	TRBJ1-1	-	-
TGTGCCAGCAGCGTAGATATGGCAGGGGATGAAAAACTGTTTTTT	CASSVDMAGDEKLFF	TRBV9	TRBJ1-4	-	-
TGTGCCAGCAGCCCCGTTCGGCGGTACTCTGGAAACACCATATATTTT	CASSPVRRYSGNTIYF	TRBV21-1	TRBJ1-3	-	-
TGTGCCACCAGCAGAGATCTGGGGGAACTAGCGGGGAACGAGCAGTACTTC	CATSRDLGELAGNEQYF	TRBV15	TRBJ2-7	-	TRBD2
TGTGCCTGGAGCCTAACGACAGGTGGCACTGAAGCTTTCTTT	CAWSLTTGGTEAFF	TRBV30	TRBJ1-1	few	-
TGTGCCAGCAGCTTCGGACTAGCGGGAGCTTACGAGCAGTACTTC	CASSFGLAGAYEQYF	TRBV11-2	TRBJ2-7	-	TRBD2
TGTGCCAGCAGTTACTCCCAGGGTTTTGGACAGCCCCAGCATTTT	CASSYSQGFGQPQHF	TRBV6-5	TRBJ1-5	once	-
TGTGCCAGCTCACCGGGTGAGGGATCCTACAATGAGCAGTTCTTC	CASSPGEGSYNEQFF	TRBV18	TRBJ2-1	-	-
TGTGCCTGGAGTCCCTATCACGGGTTCTCCTACGAGCAGTACTTC	CAWSPYHGFSYEQYF	TRBV30	TRBJ2-7	-	-